These T cell receptor beta chains were read from a single sample in a study of radiotherapy plus CTLA-4 blockade in lung cancer. Profiled with immunoSEQ multiplex PCR; TCRdb holds only in-frame clones, not every one. The sample shows 30,000 to 40,000 clones, around 74% of them seen only once. This specimen consisted of peripheral blood, obtained from a patient treated with radiotherapy plus ipilimumab. Receptor source: a human donor with non-small cell lung cancer that progressed on radiotherapy plus ipilimumab. Each CDR3 is given with its conserved first and last residue. Each record gives: V gene, clone size, CDR3 protein. Some rows mark clone size as missing; the rest say once, few, many or name a class of expanded clone.

TRBV27 | - | CASSLYGLSSGSSYNEQFF
TRBV6-5 | - | CARLDRGSYNEQFF
TRBV7-8 | - | CASSSAGLAGDEQYF
TRBV7-9 | - | CASSSFDPTSYNEQFF
TRBV5-1 | - | CASSRGSGGGAAEQFF
TRBV7-2 | - | CASRPPGKRNTIYF
TRBV13 | few | CASSLGYEQYF
TRBV19 | - | CASSIFTGGRQPQHF
TRBV6-5 | - | CASSPGQGLGYGYTF
TRBV4-1 | - | CASSQDHAGGGTDTQYF
TRBV6-9 | - | CAGPGDGSYGYTF
TRBV13 | - | CASSWRQGSNEKLFF
TRBV28 | - | CASSQQYSPLHF
TRBV6-1 | - | CASSDQGPQHF
TRBV6-5 | few | CASSPTSGSMTQYF
TRBV9 | - | CASSVSGGLGDTQYF
TRBV2 | - | CASSESGNLNYGYTF
TRBV4-3 | - | CASSQDWSGGLVNEQFF
TRBV29-1 | - | CSVEGLRGPDTQYF
TRBV5-4 | - | CASRGQGSEKLFF
TRBV27 | - | CASSQSNRGQGGYTF
TRBV2 | few | CASSERPPGGSTDTQYF
TRBV7-2 | - | CASSSRTSGRATETQYF
TRBV30 | - | CAWSGSGNSYNSPLHF
TRBV5-6 | once | CASSFYPGDTGELFF
TRBV6-4 | - | CASSHGTGLGNEQFF
TRBV28 | - | CASSLSGGYEQYF
TRBV19 | - | CASSTLAGGETQYF